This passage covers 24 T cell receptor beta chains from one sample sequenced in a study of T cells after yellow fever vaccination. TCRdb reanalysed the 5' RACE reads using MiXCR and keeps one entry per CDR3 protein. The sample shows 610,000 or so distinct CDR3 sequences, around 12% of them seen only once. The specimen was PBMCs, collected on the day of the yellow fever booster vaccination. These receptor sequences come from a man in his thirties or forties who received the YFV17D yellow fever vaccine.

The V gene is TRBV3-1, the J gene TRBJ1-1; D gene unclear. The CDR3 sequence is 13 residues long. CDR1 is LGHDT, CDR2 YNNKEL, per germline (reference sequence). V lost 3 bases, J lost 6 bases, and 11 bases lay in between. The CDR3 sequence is CASSHLDTPEAFF. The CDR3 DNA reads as TGTGCCAGCAGCCACCTCGATACCCCTGAAGCTTTCTTT.

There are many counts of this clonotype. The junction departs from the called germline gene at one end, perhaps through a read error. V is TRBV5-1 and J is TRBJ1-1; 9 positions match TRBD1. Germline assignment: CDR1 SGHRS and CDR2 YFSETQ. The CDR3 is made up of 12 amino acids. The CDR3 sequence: CASSLGQGEAFF. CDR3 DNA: TGTGCCAGCAGCTTGGGACAGGGTGAAGCTTTCTTT.

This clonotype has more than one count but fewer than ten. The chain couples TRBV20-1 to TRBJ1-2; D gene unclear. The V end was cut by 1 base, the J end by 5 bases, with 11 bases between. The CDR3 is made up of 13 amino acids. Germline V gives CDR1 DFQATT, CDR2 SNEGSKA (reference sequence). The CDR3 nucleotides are TGCAGTGCTAGAGCCTCCCGAATTTATGGCTACACCTTC. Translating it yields CSARASRIYGYTF.

CDR3 sequence: CASSFWEKGYEQYF. CDR3 nucleotide sequence: TGCGCCAGCAGCTTCTGGGAGAAGGGCTACGAGCAGTACTTC. This sequence joins TRBV5-1 and TRBJ2-7; D might be TRBD2 (5 bases). Germline loops: CDR1 SGHRS, CDR2 YFSETQ. The CDR3 has 14 amino acids. The V end lost 2 bases, the J end lost 3 bases, and 12 bases lay between the germline ends.

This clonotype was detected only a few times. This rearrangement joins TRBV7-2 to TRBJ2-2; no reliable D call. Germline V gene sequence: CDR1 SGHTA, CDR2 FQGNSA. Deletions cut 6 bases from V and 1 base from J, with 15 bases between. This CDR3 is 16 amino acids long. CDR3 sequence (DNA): TGTGCCAGCAGGCCACCTCGGGCGGTGAACACCGGGGAGCTGTTTTTT. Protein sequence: CASRPPRAVNTGELFF.

CDR3: CASRETEVGEQYF. As DNA, the CDR3 is TGTGCCAGCAGGGAGACTGAGGTTGGGGAGCAGTACTTC. The chain joins TRBV28 to TRBJ2-7; D not certain. V lost 6 bases to trimming and J lost 7 bases, with 16 bases between them. Germline lookup yields CDR1 MDHEN and CDR2 SYDVKM. The CDR3 is 13 amino acids.

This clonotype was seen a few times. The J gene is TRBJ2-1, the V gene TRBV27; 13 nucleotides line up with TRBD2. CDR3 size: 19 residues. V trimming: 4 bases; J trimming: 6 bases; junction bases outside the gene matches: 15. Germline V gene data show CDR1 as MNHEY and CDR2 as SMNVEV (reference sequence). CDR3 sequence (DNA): TGTGCCAGCAGTTCCTGGACTAGCGGGAGCGCGGGGACACTCAATGAGCAGTTCTTC. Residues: CASSSWTSGSAGTLNEQFF.

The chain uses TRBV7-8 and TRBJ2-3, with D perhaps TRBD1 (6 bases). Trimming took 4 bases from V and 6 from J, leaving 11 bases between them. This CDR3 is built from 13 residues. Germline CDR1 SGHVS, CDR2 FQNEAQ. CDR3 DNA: TGTGCCAGCAGCTCCCGACAGGCCGATACGCAGTATTTT. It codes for CASSSRQADTQYF.

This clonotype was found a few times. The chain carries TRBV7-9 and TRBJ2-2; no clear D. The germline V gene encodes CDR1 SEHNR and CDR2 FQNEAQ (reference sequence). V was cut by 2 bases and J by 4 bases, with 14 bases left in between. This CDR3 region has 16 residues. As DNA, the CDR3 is TGTGCCAGCAGCTTACGGGCCCCCCTCGGCACCGGGGAGCTGTTTTTT. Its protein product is CASSLRAPLGTGELFF.

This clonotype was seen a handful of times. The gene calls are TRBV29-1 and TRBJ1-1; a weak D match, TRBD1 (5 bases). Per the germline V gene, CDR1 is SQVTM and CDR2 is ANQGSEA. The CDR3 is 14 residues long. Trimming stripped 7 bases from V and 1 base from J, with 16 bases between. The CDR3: CSAHRGAKNTEAFF. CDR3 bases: TGCAGCGCGCACCGAGGGGCTAAGAACACTGAAGCTTTCTTT.

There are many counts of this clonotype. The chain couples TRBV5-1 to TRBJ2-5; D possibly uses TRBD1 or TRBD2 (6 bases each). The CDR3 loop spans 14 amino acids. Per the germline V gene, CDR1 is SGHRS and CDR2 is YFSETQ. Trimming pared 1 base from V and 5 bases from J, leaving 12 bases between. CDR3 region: CASSLTGGGETQYF. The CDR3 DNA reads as TGCGCCAGCAGCTTGACCGGGGGCGGTGAGACCCAGTACTTC.

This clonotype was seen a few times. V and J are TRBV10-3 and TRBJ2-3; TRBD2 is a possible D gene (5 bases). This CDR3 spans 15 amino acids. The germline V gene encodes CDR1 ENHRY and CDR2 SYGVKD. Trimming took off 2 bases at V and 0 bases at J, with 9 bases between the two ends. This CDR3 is CAISEVGGSTDTQYF. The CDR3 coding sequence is TGTGCCATCAGTGAGGTTGGCGGGAGCACAGATACGCAGTATTTT.

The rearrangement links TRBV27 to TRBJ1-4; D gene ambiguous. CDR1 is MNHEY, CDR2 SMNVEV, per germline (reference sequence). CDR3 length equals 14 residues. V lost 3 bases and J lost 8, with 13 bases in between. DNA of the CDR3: TGTGCCAGCAGTTTGTCAGCCACCCGGGAAAAACTGTTTTTT. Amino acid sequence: CASSLSATREKLFF.

CDR3 sequence: CASEMTGGGEPQHF. Here the CDR3 DNA reads TGTGCCAGTGAAATGACAGGGGGTGGGGAGCCCCAGCATTTT. The chain uses TRBV18 and TRBJ1-5, with TRBD1 matching over 9 bases. J lost 8 bases, V lost 9 bases, and 11 bases had no gene match. The CDR3 runs 14 residues. Germline V gives CDR1 KGHSH, CDR2 LQKENI.

The CDR3 reads CASSLVGGRPNYEQYF. In DNA, the CDR3 is TGTGCCAGCAGCTTAGTGGGTGGCAGGCCCAACTACGAGCAGTACTTC. The chain employs TRBV7-2 and TRBJ2-7, with D uncertain. The germline V gene has CDR1 SGHTA and CDR2 FQGNSA. The CDR3 consists of 16 residues. The ends were cut back, 1 base at V and 3 bases at J, with 16 bases in the middle.

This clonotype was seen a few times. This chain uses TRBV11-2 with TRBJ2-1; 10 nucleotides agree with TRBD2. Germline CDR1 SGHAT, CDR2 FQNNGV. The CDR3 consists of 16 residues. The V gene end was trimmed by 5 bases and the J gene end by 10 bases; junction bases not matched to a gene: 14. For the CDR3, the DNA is TGTGCCAGCAGCCCCCCCCCAAGCGGGAGGGCCCGAGAGCAGTTCTTC. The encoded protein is CASSPPPSGRAREQFF.

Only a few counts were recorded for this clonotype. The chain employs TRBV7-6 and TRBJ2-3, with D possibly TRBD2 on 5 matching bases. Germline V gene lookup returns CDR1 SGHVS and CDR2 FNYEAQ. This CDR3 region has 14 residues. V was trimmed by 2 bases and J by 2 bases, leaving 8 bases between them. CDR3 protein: CASSLLGLTDTQYF. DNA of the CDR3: TGTGCCAGCAGCTTATTAGGACTCACAGATACGCAGTATTTT.

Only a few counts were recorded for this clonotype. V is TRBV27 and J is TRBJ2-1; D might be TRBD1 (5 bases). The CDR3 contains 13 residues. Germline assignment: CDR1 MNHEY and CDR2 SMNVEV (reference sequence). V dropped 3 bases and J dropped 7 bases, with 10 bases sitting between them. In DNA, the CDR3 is TGTGCCAGCAGTTTTGGCAGGGCTAATGAGCAGTTCTTC. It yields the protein CASSFGRANEQFF.

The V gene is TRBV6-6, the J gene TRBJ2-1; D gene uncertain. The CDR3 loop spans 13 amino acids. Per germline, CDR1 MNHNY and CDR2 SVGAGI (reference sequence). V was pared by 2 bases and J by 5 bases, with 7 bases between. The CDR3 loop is CASSYHRDNEQFF. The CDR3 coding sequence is TGTGCCAGCAGTTACCATCGGGACAATGAGCAGTTCTTC.

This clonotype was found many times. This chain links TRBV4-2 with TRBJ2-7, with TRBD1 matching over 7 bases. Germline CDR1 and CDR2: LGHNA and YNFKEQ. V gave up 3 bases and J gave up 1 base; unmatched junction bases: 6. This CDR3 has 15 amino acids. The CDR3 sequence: CASSQNRGGSYEQYF. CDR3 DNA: TGTGCCAGCAGCCAGAACAGGGGTGGGTCCTACGAGCAGTACTTC.

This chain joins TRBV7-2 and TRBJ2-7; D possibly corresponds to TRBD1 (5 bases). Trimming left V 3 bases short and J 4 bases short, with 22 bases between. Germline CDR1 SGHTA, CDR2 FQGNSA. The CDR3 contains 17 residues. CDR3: CASSFTSTRTKAYEQYF. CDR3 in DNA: TGTGCCAGCAGCTTTACCTCCACCAGGACAAAGGCTTACGAGCAGTACTTC.

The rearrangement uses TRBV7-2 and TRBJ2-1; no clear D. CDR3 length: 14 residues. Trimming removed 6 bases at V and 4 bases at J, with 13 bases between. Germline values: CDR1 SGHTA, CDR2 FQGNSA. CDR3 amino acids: CASRSPERYNEQFF. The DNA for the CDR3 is TGTGCCAGCAGGTCGCCGGAGCGATACAATGAGCAGTTCTTC. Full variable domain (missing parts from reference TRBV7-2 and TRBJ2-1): GAGVSQSPSNKVTEKGKDVELRCDPISGHTALYWYRQSLGQGLEFLIYFQGNSAPDKSGLPSDRFSAERTGGSVSTLTIQRTQQEDSAVYLCASRSPERYNEQFFGPGTRLTVL.

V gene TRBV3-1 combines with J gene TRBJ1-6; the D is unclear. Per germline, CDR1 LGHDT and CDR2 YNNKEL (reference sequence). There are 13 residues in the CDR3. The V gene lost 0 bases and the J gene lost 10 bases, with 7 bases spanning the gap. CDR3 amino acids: CASSQDPGSPLHF. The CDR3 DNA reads TGTGCCAGCAGCCAAGACCCCGGATCACCCCTCCACTTT.

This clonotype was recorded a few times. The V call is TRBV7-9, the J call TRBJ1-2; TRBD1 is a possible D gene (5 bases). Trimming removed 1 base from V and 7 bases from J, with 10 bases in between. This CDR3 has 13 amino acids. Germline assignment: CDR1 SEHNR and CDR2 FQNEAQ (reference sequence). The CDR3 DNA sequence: TGTGCCAGCAGCTTAGGGCCCGGGGGTGGCTACACCTTC. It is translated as CASSLGPGGGYTF. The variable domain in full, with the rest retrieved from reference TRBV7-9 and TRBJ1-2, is DTGVSQNPRHKITKRGQNVTFRCDPISEHNRLYWYRQTLGQGPEFLTYFQNEAQLEKSRLLSDRFSAERPKGSFSTLEIQRTEQGDSAMYLCASSLGPGGGYTFGSGTRLTVV.